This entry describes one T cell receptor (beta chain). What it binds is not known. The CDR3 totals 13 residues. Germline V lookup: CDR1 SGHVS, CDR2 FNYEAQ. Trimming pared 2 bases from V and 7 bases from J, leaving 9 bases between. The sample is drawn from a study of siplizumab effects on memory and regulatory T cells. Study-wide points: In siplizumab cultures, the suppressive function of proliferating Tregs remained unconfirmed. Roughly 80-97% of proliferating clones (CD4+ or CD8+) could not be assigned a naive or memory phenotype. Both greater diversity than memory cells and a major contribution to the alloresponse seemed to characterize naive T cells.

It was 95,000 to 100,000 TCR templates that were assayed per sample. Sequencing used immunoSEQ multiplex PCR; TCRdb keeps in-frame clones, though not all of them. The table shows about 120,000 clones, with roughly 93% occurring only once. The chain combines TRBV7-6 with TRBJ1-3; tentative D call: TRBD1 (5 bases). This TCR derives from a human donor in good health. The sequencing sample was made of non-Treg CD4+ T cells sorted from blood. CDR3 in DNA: TGTGCCAGCAGCTTACTGCCAGGGAACACCATATATTTT. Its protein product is CASSLLPGNTIYF.